The 16 T cell receptor beta chains in this list originate from one sample, sequenced in a study of blood T cell repertoires in COVID-19 (TCRdb year 2020). Receptors were amplified or captured by the immunoSEQ multiplex PCR assay. Held by TCRdb, this immuneACCESS table contains in-frame sequences only and omits some clones. Under half of the omission traces to an unresolved V gene where checked; the cause of the rest is unknown. Recorded for this sample are about 350,000 clones; under 95% of them occurred a single time. The ten largest clonotypes hold roughly 3.4% of the sample. Material: peripheral blood. The receptors derive from a young woman who had recovered from COVID-19.

The chain employs TRBV6-5 and TRBJ2-1, with 11 bases identical to TRBD2. Unmatched junction bases numbered 4, after V lost 6 bases and J lost 3 bases. There are 15 residues in the CDR3. In germline, CDR1 is MNHEY, CDR2 SVGAGI. Written as DNA, the CDR3 is TGTGCCAGCAGCCAACTAGCGGGAGTCTACAATGAGCAGTTCTTC. Residues: CASSQLAGVYNEQFF.

The chain carries TRBV29-1 and TRBJ1-1; D is unresolved. The V gene lost 4 bases and the J gene lost 0 bases, with 6 bases spanning the gap. Germline V lookup: CDR1 SQVTM, CDR2 ANQGSEA. This CDR3 region has 12 residues. The CDR3 reads CSVGRMNTEAFF. Here the CDR3 DNA reads TGCAGCGTTGGGCGGATGAACACTGAAGCTTTCTTT.

V gene TRBV19 combines with J gene TRBJ2-3, with TRBD2 matching over 7 bases. The CDR3 contains 14 residues. Germline CDR1 and CDR2: LNHDA and SQIVND (reference sequence). J was trimmed by 2 bases and V by 4 bases; bases with no gene match: 3. The CDR3 DNA sequence: TGTGCCAGTAGTACCCGACTAGCCACAGATACGCAGTATTTT. This gives the protein CASSTRLATDTQYF.

The J gene is TRBJ1-2, the V gene TRBV18; D gene uncertain. The CDR3 loop spans 17 amino acids. Trimming removed 5 bases at V and 7 bases at J, with 26 bases between. CDR1 KGHSH and CDR2 LQKENI come from the germline V gene. CDR3 protein: CASSNAGIPSAGRGYTF. CDR3 in DNA: TGTGCCAGCTCAAACGCCGGGATCCCAAGCGCAGGTCGTGGCTACACCTTC.

The V call is TRBV5-6, the J call TRBJ1-5, with a tentative D call TRBD1 (6 bases). The germline V gene has CDR1 SGHDT and CDR2 YYEEEE. This CDR3 has 16 amino acids. Trimming removed 0 bases from V and 5 bases from J, with 15 bases in between. This CDR3 is CASSLGNRAVDQPQHF. The CDR3 nucleotides are TGTGCCAGCAGCTTGGGCAACAGGGCAGTGGATCAGCCCCAGCATTTT.

J is TRBJ2-5 and V is TRBV6-5; 7 positions agree with TRBD1. Trimming cost V 2 bases and J 5 bases; bases outside gene matches: 8. The germline V gene has CDR1 MNHEY and CDR2 SVGAGI. This CDR3 has 15 amino acids. The CDR3 nucleotides read TGTGCCAGCAGTTACACCTCGACAGGGCGGGAGACCCAGTACTTC. It codes for CASSYTSTGRETQYF.

V is TRBV4-3 and J is TRBJ2-3; TRBD1 matches at 10 bases. The CDR3 is made up of 16 amino acids. V dropped 3 bases and J dropped 2; count of bases not matched to a gene: 5. Per the germline V gene, CDR1 is LGHNA and CDR2 is YSLEER. The DNA of the CDR3 is TGCGCCAGCAGCCAGGGGGGGACAGGGGCCACAGATACGCAGTATTTT. Residues: CASSQGGTGATDTQYF.

CDR3 coding DNA: TGTGCCACCAGCTCGCGGGGCGGATCCCTTACGAACAATGAGCAGTTCTTC. Residues: CATSSRGGSLTNNEQFF. The chain couples TRBV15 to TRBJ2-1; D perhaps matches TRBD2 (6 bases). V was cut by 5 bases and J by 5 bases, with 22 bases left in between. Germline assignment: CDR1 LNHNV and CDR2 YYDKDF (reference sequence). The CDR3 extends over 17 amino acids.

This rearrangement joins TRBV18 to TRBJ1-2, with 11 bases matching TRBD1. Germline CDR1 and CDR2: KGHSH and LQKENI. V shed 6 bases, J shed 5 bases, and the junction held 8 bases outside the gene matches. The CDR3 contains 15 residues. CDR3 bases: TGTGCCAGCTCGGAGGACAGGGGGCGCAGATATGGCTACACCTTC. Its protein is CASSEDRGRRYGYTF. The full variable domain, in which reference TRBV18 and TRBJ1-2 provide the parts outside the CDR3, is NAGVMQNPRHLVRRRGQEARLRCSPMKGHSHVYWYRQLPEEGLKFMVYLQKENIIDESGMPKERFSAEFPKEGPSILRIQQVVRGDSAAYFCASSEDRGRRYGYTFGSGTRLTVV.

About this clone itself: The sample has other DNA sequences that encode this CDR3 too. This chain connects TRBV24-1 to TRBJ2-1; TRBD2 matches 12 bases. In germline, CDR1 is KGHDR, CDR2 SFDVKD. V was pared by 0 bases and J by 3 bases, with 2 bases of the junction left unmatched. CDR3 size: 17 residues. The CDR3, as DNA: TGTGCCACCAGTGATTTGCGGACTAGCGGGGACTACAATGAGCAGTTCTTC. Its protein is CATSDLRTSGDYNEQFF.

For the CDR3, the DNA is TGCGCCAGCAGCCAAGATATCGGGGGCAATCAGCCCCAGCATTTT. Amino acid sequence: CASSQDIGGNQPQHF. The chain is built from TRBV4-3 and TRBJ1-5; D unclear. V was clipped by 0 bases and J by 2 bases, with 8 bases between them. The CDR3 extends over 15 amino acids. CDR1 is LGHNA and CDR2 is YSLEER in the germline V gene.

This chain connects TRBV5-1 to TRBJ2-1; the match to TRBD1 covers 8 bases. Germline CDR1 reads SGHRS; CDR2 reads YFSETQ. Trimming cost V 4 bases and J 6 bases; bases outside gene matches: 15. The CDR3 covers 17 residues. The CDR3 nucleotides are TGCGCCAGCAGCCGAAGCACCGGGACAGGATTGTTCAATGAGCAGTTCTTC. It is translated as CASSRSTGTGLFNEQFF.

The V gene is TRBV4-1, the J gene TRBJ1-2; 9 bases align to TRBD1. This CDR3 contains 16 residues. V trimming: 4 bases; J trimming: 3 bases; junction bases outside the gene matches: 9. CDR1 is MGHRA, CDR2 YSYEKL, per germline. The CDR3 sequence: CASSRDRVSSDYGYTF. The CDR3 region has the DNA TGCGCCAGCAGCCGGGACAGGGTCAGCTCGGACTATGGCTACACCTTC.

This chain connects TRBV5-4 to TRBJ2-3; D unresolved. Trimming took 4 bases from V and 4 from J, leaving 10 bases between them. The CDR3 has 13 amino acids. CDR1 and CDR2 (germline): SGHNT, YYREEE (reference sequence). The CDR3 sequence is CASSPEPSDTQYF. Here the CDR3 DNA reads TGTGCCAGCAGCCCCGAGCCCTCAGATACGCAGTATTTT.

The chain recombines TRBV11-2 with TRBJ2-1; D might be TRBD2 (6 bases). The CDR3 is 14 residues long. V was cut by 1 base and J by 13 bases, with 17 bases left in between. In germline, CDR1 is SGHAT, CDR2 FQNNGV. CDR3 in DNA: TGTGCCAGCAGCTTAGGAAAGGATTACGGGGGTCAGTTCTTC. Translation gives CASSLGKDYGGQFF.

The chain combines TRBV12-3 or TRBV12-4 with TRBJ1-5; D might be TRBD1 (6 bases). V lost 9 bases and J lost 5, with 14 bases in between. The CDR3 has 13 amino acids. This CDR3 is CASSMDRYQPQHF. In nucleotides, the CDR3 is TGTGCCAGTTCGATGGACAGATATCAGCCCCAGCATTTT.